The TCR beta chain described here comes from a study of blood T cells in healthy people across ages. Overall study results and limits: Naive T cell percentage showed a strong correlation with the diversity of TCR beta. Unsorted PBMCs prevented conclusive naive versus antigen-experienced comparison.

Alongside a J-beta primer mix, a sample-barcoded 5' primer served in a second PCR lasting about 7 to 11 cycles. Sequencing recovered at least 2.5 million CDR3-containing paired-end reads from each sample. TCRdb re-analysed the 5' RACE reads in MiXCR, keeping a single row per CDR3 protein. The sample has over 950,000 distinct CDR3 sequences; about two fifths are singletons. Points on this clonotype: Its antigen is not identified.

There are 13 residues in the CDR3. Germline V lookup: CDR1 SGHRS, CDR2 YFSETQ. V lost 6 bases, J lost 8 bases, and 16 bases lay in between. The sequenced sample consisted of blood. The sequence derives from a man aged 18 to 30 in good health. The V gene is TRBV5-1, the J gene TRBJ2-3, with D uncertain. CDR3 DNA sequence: TGCGCCAGCACGGATAGATACGTAGGTACGCAGTATTTT. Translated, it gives CASTDRYVGTQYF. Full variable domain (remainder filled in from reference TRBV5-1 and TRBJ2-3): KAGVTQTPRYLIKTRGQQVTLSCSPISGHRSVSWYQQTPGQGLQFLFEYFSETQRNKGNFPGRFSGRQFSNSRSEMNVSTLELGDSALYLCASTDRYVGTQYFGPGTRLTVL.